The T cell receptor beta chain under discussion was sequenced for a study of blood T cell repertoires in COVID-19. Looking at the study overall: T cells, B-cell-depleted T cells, or PBMCs supplied cDNA or gDNA.

Repertoires were generated with immunoSEQ multiplex PCR, while TCRdb's copy carries only in-frame clones and drops some. The sample lists roughly 100,000 clones; 85% to 95% were seen once. CDR3 length: 15 residues. Trimming took 0 bases from V and 4 from J, leaving 13 bases between them. Per germline, CDR1 SGHRS and CDR2 YFSETQ. The chain is built from TRBV5-1 and TRBJ1-2; D is uncertain. The TCR comes from a woman aged 45-65 years in a cohort sampled during active COVID-19. Material: peripheral blood. CDR3 nucleotides: TGCGCCAGCAGCTTGGAACAAGGGAGGGTCTATGGCTACACCTTC. Amino acids: CASSLEQGRVYGYTF. Full variable domain (rest looked up from reference TRBV5-1 and TRBJ1-2): KAGVTQTPRYLIKTRGQQVTLSCSPISGHRSVSWYQQTPGQGLQFLFEYFSETQRNKGNFPGRFSGRQFSNSRSEMNVSTLELGDSALYLCASSLEQGRVYGYTFGSGTRLTVV.